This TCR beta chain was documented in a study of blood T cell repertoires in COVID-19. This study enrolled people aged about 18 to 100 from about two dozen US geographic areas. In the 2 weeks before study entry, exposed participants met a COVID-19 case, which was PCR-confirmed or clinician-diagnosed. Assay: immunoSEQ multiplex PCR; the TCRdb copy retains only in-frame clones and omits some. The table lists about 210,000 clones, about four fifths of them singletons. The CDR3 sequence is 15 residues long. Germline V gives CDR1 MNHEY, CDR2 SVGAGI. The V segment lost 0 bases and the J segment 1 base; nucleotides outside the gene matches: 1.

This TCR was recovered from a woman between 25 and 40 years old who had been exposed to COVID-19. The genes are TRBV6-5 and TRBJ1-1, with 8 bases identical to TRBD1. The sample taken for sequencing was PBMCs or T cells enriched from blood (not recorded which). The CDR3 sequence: CASSYSGQGNTEAFF. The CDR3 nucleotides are TGTGCCAGCAGTTACTCTGGACAGGGGAACACTGAAGCTTTCTTT.